This TCR beta chain was captured by sequencing in a study of shared clonotypes between healthy human individuals. Running of the assay took place at deep level. Libraries were prepared by immunoSEQ multiplex PCR; TCRdb keeps only in-frame clonotypes and omits some of them. The profile shows roughly 1.5 million clones, approximately 98% of them singletons. Findings and caveats of the study: Researchers sampled only blood; tissue repertoires likely differ. Several donors held 4.5% to 5% of naive CD4 clonotypes in common.

With respect to this clone: The antigen is unknown.

The CDR3 extends over 14 amino acids. Germline V lookup: CDR1 SNHLY, CDR2 FYNNEI. V shed 3 bases and J shed 2 bases, with 8 bases lying between them. The chain carries TRBV2 and TRBJ1-5; D gene ambiguous. The sequencing input was naive CD4+ T cells sorted from blood. Indicated subset: CD45RA+ positively selected. The clonotype comes from a man aged 25-40 years in good health. CDR3 sequence (DNA): TGTGCCAGCAGTGATAGGGCTGGCAATCAGCCCCAGCATTTT. Protein: CASSDRAGNQPQHF.